The rows below give T cell receptor beta chains drawn from one sample of a study of monozygotic twins with inflammatory bowel disease. TCRdb reprocessed the 5' RACE reads, with one entry per CDR3 protein and no DNA. This sample's table reports approximately 390,000 distinct CDR3 sequences. The material sequenced was blood. These receptors came from a human donor with ulcerative colitis or Crohn's disease, or a healthy co-twin of an affected twin (not recorded which). Both conserved end residues are part of each CDR3. The order of the fields is clone size, J gene, V gene, CDR3 protein. Expanded clones are given a class, and other clones once, few, many or no size at all.

>.|TRBJ2-2|TRBV5-1
CASSAGTGGITGELFF
>.|TRBJ2-5|TRBV7-9
CASSLDLYREDQYF
>.|TRBJ1-3|TRBV14
CASSQSLWNTIYF
>.|TRBJ2-2|TRBV3-1
CASSQHGQGAGTGELFF
>.|TRBJ1-2|TRBV12-3/TRBV12-4
CASSLQENAGGYTF
>.|TRBJ1-1|TRBV7-2
CASSLVGGSGTEAFF
>.|TRBJ1-1|TRBV5-1
CASRIEQGRGTEAFF
>medium-sized|TRBJ2-5|TRBV6-6
CASSYSLETQYF
>.|TRBJ2-3|TRBV20-1
CSARSPAGSTDTQYF
>.|TRBJ1-1|TRBV14
CASSQVLAAYPERAFF
>.|TRBJ1-1|TRBV19
CASMGGQANTEAFF
>.|TRBJ2-7|TRBV29-1
CSAEGVSSYEQYF
>.|TRBJ1-5|TRBV5-1
CASSLDGNQPQHF
>.|TRBJ2-7|TRBV28
CASAGTVDILGEQYF
>.|TRBJ1-4|TRBV2
CASRDRVGSEKLFF